A single T cell receptor beta chain is shown here with its context. With a J-beta primer mix and a sample-barcoded 5' primer, a second PCR ran roughly 6 to 11 cycles. Using its own MiXCR run on the 5' RACE reads, TCRdb lists one record per CDR3 protein. The table lists approximately 810,000 distinct CDR3 sequences, around 26% of them singletons. Germline CDR1 SGHKS, CDR2 YYEKEE (reference sequence). V lost 4 bases, J lost 4 bases, and 10 bases stayed unmatched. The CDR3 is made up of 16 amino acids. The data derive from a study of blood T cells in healthy people across ages. The gene calls are TRBV5-5 and TRBJ2-7; 11 bases map to TRBD2. The receptor was derived from a woman of 80 years or more in good health. The source material was blood. CDR3 residues: CASSLAASGGKYEQYF. The CDR3 nucleotides are TGTGCCAGCAGCCTAGCGGCTAGCGGGGGGAAATACGAGCAGTACTTC.